The present T cell receptor beta chain was sequenced within a study of tumor-infiltrating lymphocytes in primary liver carcinoma. Study-wide results and limits: Compared with tumor region pairs, tumor-adjacent and tumor-blood pairs overlapped less. Tumors and blood were compared for top-250-clone fraction, and tumors had the significantly higher value (p = 0.039).

RNA and DNA were co-extracted from roughly 20-30 mg of unsorted bulk tissue. Patients showed chronic HBV infection and an absence of prior treatment. Sampling was performed at five separate regions of each tumor. With a constant-region primer, TCR beta cDNA was made from 450 to 650 ng of total RNA. Library construction for TCR beta comprised three nested multiplex PCR rounds performed with slightly modified ARM-PCR. Use of TRBV1-TRBV30 forward primers with a C-beta reverse primer characterized the first two PCR rounds, which lasted about 9 cycles each. TCRdb reanalysed the multiplex PCR reads using MiXCR and keeps one entry per CDR3 protein. Here the sample spans 90,000 to 140,000 distinct CDR3 sequences, roughly 80% being singletons. Comments on this clonotype: Its specificity is not known.

The germline V gene encodes CDR1 SGHAT and CDR2 FQNNGV. The CDR3 extends over 18 amino acids. The chain couples TRBV11-2 to TRBJ2-5; 7 positions agree with TRBD2. The sequencing sample was made of liver tumor tissue from sampling region 3. As for subset: tumor region T3, left-lateral pole. This TCR was recovered from a man aged 35 to 55 with primary liver carcinoma and hepatitis B virus infection. CDR3 nucleotide sequence: TGTGTCAGTAGCCCTAGCTCAATCCAGGGTACTGGGCGGGAGACACATTACTTC. Translating it yields CVSSPSSIQGTGRETHYF.